The present TCR beta chain was sequenced within a study of Ad26.COV2.S vaccination and SARS-CoV-2 variants. Study findings and constraints: Analyses that measured TCR breadth and depth may have underestimated total T cell responses. It was found that vaccine and placebo recipients had similar non-spike TCR breadth.

As for this clone: Its antigen is currently unknown.

This CDR3 comprises 11 residues. The germline V gene has CDR1 SGHTA and CDR2 FQGTGA. V lost 0 bases to trimming and J lost 12 bases, with 6 bases between them. The treatment was: some 20 received Ad26.COV2.S at low or high dose, single or two shots; about 5 received placebo; per-sample allocation not given. Vaccine and placebo recipients were sampled on day 63 after the first injection. The assay was immunoSEQ multiplex PCR, and TCRdb's table has in-frame clones only and misses some. The repertoire includes a few hundred thousand clones, 90% of them detected once, and about 5.4% sits in the top ten. Here the sequenced sample was peripheral blood, taken in a trial of Ad26.COV2.S vaccine versus placebo. This TCR was sampled from a person between 18 and 65 years old who received the Ad26.COV2.S COVID-19 vaccine or a placebo. The chain carries TRBV7-3 and TRBJ2-1; D is uncertain. CDR3 sequence (DNA): TGTGCCAGCAGCTTAACCGGAGTGCAGTTCTTC. Translation: CASSLTGVQFF.